This TCR beta chain was sequenced during a study of blood T cells in healthy people across ages. This clonotype turned up a few times. PBMCs were isolated at a quantity of at least 7 million per sample. It was with a sample-barcoded 5' primer and a J-beta primer mix that a second PCR of roughly 7 to 12 cycles was run. Each CDR3 protein is one row after TCRdb ran MiXCR on the 5' RACE reads. The sample lists 650,000 to 950,000 distinct CDR3 sequences; around 43% were seen once. Trimming removed 7 bases at V and 5 bases at J, with 19 bases between. CDR3 length: 14 amino acids. Germline V gene sequence: CDR1 SQVTM, CDR2 ANQGSEA.

Sequencing was performed on blood. The origin of this receptor is a man aged 55 to 70 in good health. The rearrangement joins TRBV29-1 to TRBJ2-3, with D uncertain. The CDR3 nucleotides are TGCAGCGCTGCCCCCCCCGGTGGAGTAGATACGCAGTATTTT. This translates into CSAAPPGGVDTQYF.